Shown below are 27 T cell receptor beta chains from a single sample sequenced in a study of blood T cell repertoires in COVID-19. Libraries were prepared by immunoSEQ multiplex PCR; TCRdb keeps only in-frame clonotypes and omits some of them. The data show about 81,000 clones, approximately 84% seen once. Sample: peripheral blood. These receptor sequences come from a human donor in a cohort sampled during active COVID-19.

CDR3 loop: CASSWGDAQGGEQYF. The CDR3, as DNA: TGCGCCAGCAGCTGGGGCGACGCGCAGGGCGGAGAGCAGTACTTC. The V and J genes are TRBV5-1 and TRBJ2-7; TRBD1 is a possible D gene (5 bases). The germline V and J ends were trimmed by 3 bases and 7 bases, with 20 bases remaining between them. CDR1 is SGHRS, CDR2 YFSETQ, per germline. The CDR3 has 15 amino acids. The whole variable domain, remainder taken from reference TRBV5-1 and TRBJ2-7, is KAGVTQTPRYLIKTRGQQVTLSCSPISGHRSVSWYQQTPGQGLQFLFEYFSETQRNKGNFPGRFSGRQFSNSRSEMNVSTLELGDSALYLCASSWGDAQGGEQYFGPGTRLTVT.

V usage is TRBV10-2 and J usage is TRBJ1-5; 9 nucleotides line up with TRBD1. The length of the CDR3 is 17 residues. Trimming at V came to 6 bases and at J to 0 bases, leaving 9 bases not matched to a gene. Germline CDR1 is WSHSY and CDR2 is SAAADI. The CDR3 spells CASRLRMDRGSNQPQHF. For the CDR3, the DNA is TGCGCCAGCAGACTACGGATGGACAGGGGTAGCAATCAGCCCCAGCATTTT.

The rearrangement links TRBV7-8 to TRBJ1-5; D may be TRBD1 (5 bases). The CDR3 loop spans 14 amino acids. Germline loops: CDR1 SGHVS, CDR2 FQNEAQ. Trimming pared 8 bases from V and 0 bases from J, leaving 11 bases between. The CDR3 DNA reads as TGTGCCAGCGGGGGGAGTAATAGCAATCAGCCCCAGCATTTT. Protein sequence: CASGGSNSNQPQHF.

The V call is TRBV2, the J call TRBJ2-5; no reliable D call. Germline V gene lookup returns CDR1 SNHLY and CDR2 FYNNEI. The CDR3 is 13 residues long. Trimming removed 5 bases at V and 2 bases at J, with 9 bases between. The CDR3, as DNA: TGTGCCAGCAGTAAAAACACACAAGAGACCCAGTACTTC. As protein: CASSKNTQETQYF.

The genes are TRBV6-5 and TRBJ2-7, with 9 nucleotides matching TRBD1. Germline trimming cut 2 bases from V and 0 bases from J; bases unmatched to any gene: 2. This CDR3 is built from 15 residues. Looked up from germline, CDR1 is MNHEY and CDR2 is SVGAGI. The CDR3 DNA reads TGTGCCAGCAGTTACACAGGGGGCAGCTCCTACGAGCAGTACTTC. It encodes CASSYTGGSSYEQYF.

The chain joins TRBV5-1 to TRBJ2-3; 9 nucleotides align to TRBD2. V trimming: 4 bases; J trimming: 6 bases; junction bases outside the gene matches: 12. CDR3 length: 16 amino acids. Germline V gives CDR1 SGHRS, CDR2 YFSETQ. In DNA, the CDR3 is TGCGCCAGCAGCCTATACCATAGCGGGGGAGGGGATACGCAGTATTTT. Translating gives CASSLYHSGGGDTQYF.

The chain joins TRBV7-6 to TRBJ1-1; tentative D call: TRBD1 (5 bases). Germline lookup yields CDR1 SGHVS and CDR2 FNYEAQ. The CDR3 covers 13 residues. V was pared by 0 bases and J by 6 bases, with 8 bases between. This chain's CDR3 is CASSLASGAEAFF. For the CDR3, the DNA is TGTGCCAGCAGCTTAGCGTCGGGGGCTGAAGCTTTCTTT.

V usage is TRBV11-2 and J usage is TRBJ2-3; 7 nucleotides agree with TRBD2. The V gene's germline CDR1 is SGHAT and CDR2 FQNNGV. CDR3 length: 15 residues. The trim removed 0 bases at V and 10 bases at J, leaving 10 bases unmatched. The CDR3 here is CASSLDPLTSSPQYF. The CDR3 coding sequence is TGTGCCAGCAGCTTAGATCCACTGACTAGCTCCCCGCAGTATTTT.

This chain joins TRBV6-4 and TRBJ2-7; tentative D call: TRBD1 (5 bases). The CDR3 is 10 residues long. Germline CDR1 MRHNA, CDR2 SNTAGT. V was cut by 5 bases and J by 11 bases, with 10 bases left in between. Written as DNA, the CDR3 is TGTGCCAGCAGTTTGGCAGGGAAGTACTTC. It encodes CASSLAGKYF.

V gene TRBV6-1 combines with J gene TRBJ1-6; unclear D gene. The CDR3 runs to 14 residues. Germline CDR1 reads MNHNS; CDR2 reads SASEGT. Trimming removed 1 base at V and 14 bases at J, with 15 bases between. Here the CDR3 reads CASSEGTFLGTLHF. The DNA of the CDR3 is TGTGCCAGCAGTGAAGGGACCTTCCTCGGGACCCTCCACTTT.

The chain uses TRBV19 and TRBJ2-7, with a tentative D call TRBD2 (5 bases). Germline CDR1 and CDR2: LNHDA and SQIVND (reference sequence). CDR3 size: 12 residues. V was pared by 8 bases and J by 7 bases, with 15 bases between. CDR3 protein: CASGERGREQYF. The CDR3 DNA reads as TGTGCCAGTGGGGAACGGGGAAGGGAGCAGTACTTC.

The rearrangement uses TRBV7-2 and TRBJ2-3; 8 positions agree with TRBD2. Germline values: CDR1 SGHTA, CDR2 FQGNSA. This CDR3 is built from 14 residues. V lost 6 bases to trimming and J lost 1 base; unmatched junction nucleotides: 3. CDR3 sequence reads: CASSEAGGTDTQYF. Here the CDR3 DNA reads TGTGCCAGCAGTGAAGCGGGGGGCACAGATACGCAGTATTTT.

V usage is TRBV2 and J usage is TRBJ2-5; 7 positions match TRBD1. The CDR3 runs 14 residues. V trimming: 4 bases; J trimming: 2 bases; junction bases outside the gene matches: 4. From germline, CDR1 is SNHLY and CDR2 FYNNEI. The chain's CDR3 is CASSGDREQETQYF. CDR3 bases: TGTGCCAGCAGTGGGGACAGAGAACAAGAGACCCAGTACTTC.

This chain uses TRBV5-1 with TRBJ1-2; D remains unclear. CDR1 SGHRS and CDR2 YFSETQ come from the germline V gene. The ends were cut back, 1 base at V and 8 bases at J, with 12 bases in the middle. The CDR3 extends over 13 amino acids. Here the CDR3 reads CASSLSGIRGYTF. As DNA, the CDR3 is TGCGCCAGCAGCTTGTCGGGGATTCGAGGCTACACCTTC.

The rearrangement joins TRBV21-1 to TRBJ2-3; TRBD2, the table's D call, was not compared with the DNA. TRBV21-1 is assigned pseudogene status. The length of the CDR3 is 15 residues. Written as DNA, the CDR3 is TGTGCCAGCAGCAAAGCGGTTAGCGGCACAGATACGCAGTATTTT. Its translation is CASSKAVSGTDTQYF.

The chain employs TRBV2 and TRBJ1-4, with 8 bases that match TRBD1. The CDR3 loop spans 15 amino acids. Germline assignment: CDR1 SNHLY and CDR2 FYNNEI. V lost 8 bases, J lost 3 bases, and 8 bases stayed unmatched. The CDR3 is CASRPVTGANEKLFF. The CDR3 coding sequence is TGTGCCAGCCGGCCGGTGACAGGGGCTAATGAAAAACTGTTTTTT.

The genes are TRBV7-2 and TRBJ1-5; tentative D call: TRBD1 (6 bases). Trimming pared 6 bases from V and 9 bases from J, leaving 18 bases between. The CDR3 extends over 14 amino acids. Germline V gives CDR1 SGHTA, CDR2 FQGNSA. Written as DNA, the CDR3 is TGTGCCAGCAGGGTACAGGGCGGAGTAGGGCCCCAGCATTTT. Protein sequence: CASRVQGGVGPQHF.

This rearrangement joins TRBV9 to TRBJ2-1; TRBD2 matches 14 bases. Trimming took 1 base from V and 4 from J; bases not matched to a gene: 13. CDR3 length equals 20 residues. Germline values: CDR1 SGDLS, CDR2 YYNGEE. The CDR3 coding sequence is TGTGCCAGCAGCGTATATCCGGTACCGGGACTAGCGGGGGAATACAATGAGCAGTTCTTC. Translation: CASSVYPVPGLAGEYNEQFF.

The chain joins TRBV19 to TRBJ2-1; 9 positions match TRBD1. With V trimmed by 5 bases and J by 2 bases, 4 bases remained unmatched. Per the germline V gene, CDR1 is LNHDA and CDR2 is SQIVND (reference sequence). The CDR3 loop spans 15 amino acids. CDR3 sequence (DNA): TGTGCCAGTAGTGCCGGACAGGGGCCCTACAATGAGCAGTTCTTC. Translated: CASSAGQGPYNEQFF. Using reference TRBV19 and TRBJ2-1 for the parts outside the CDR3, the full variable domain is DGGITQSPKYLFRKEGQNVTLSCEQNLNHDAMYWYRQDPGQGLRLIYYSQIVNDFQKGDIAEGYSVSREKKESFPLTVTSAQKNPTAFYLCASSAGQGPYNEQFFGPGTRLTVL.

This rearrangement joins TRBV11-2 to TRBJ2-3, with a tentative D call TRBD2 (5 bases). CDR3 length: 15 residues. The V end was cut by 3 bases, the J end by 2 bases, with 12 bases between. Germline loops: CDR1 SGHAT, CDR2 FQNNGV. CDR3 nucleotide sequence: TGTGCCAGCAGCTTGGCCAGCGGAGCCACAGATACGCAGTATTTT. This sequence encodes CASSLASGATDTQYF.

The V call is TRBV5-6, the J call TRBJ2-1; 8 positions agree with TRBD1. The CDR3 totals 13 residues. Trimming at V came to 2 bases and at J to 15 bases, leaving 10 bases not matched to a gene. CDR1 and CDR2 (germline): SGHDT, YYEEEE. The CDR3 bases are TGTGCCAGCAGCTTCGCCGGGACAGGAGGCTTGTTCTTC. Translating it yields CASSFAGTGGLFF.

The chain recombines TRBV28 with TRBJ1-1; a weak D match, TRBD1 (6 bases). Germline lookup yields CDR1 MDHEN and CDR2 SYDVKM. Trimming took 6 bases from V and 6 from J, leaving 14 bases between them. The CDR3 consists of 13 residues. CDR3: CASRLRQVPEAFF. As DNA, the CDR3 is TGTGCCAGCAGACTTAGACAGGTTCCTGAAGCTTTCTTT.

The chain is built from TRBV5-1 and TRBJ2-2; 9 bases agree with TRBD1. Germline-derived CDR1 and CDR2 are SGHRS and YFSETQ. The CDR3 runs 17 residues. Germline trimming cut 9 bases from V and 2 bases from J; bases unmatched to any gene: 14. As DNA, the CDR3 is TGCGCCACCGGGAGCGGACAGGGGAATACCAACACCGGGGAGCTGTTTTTT. It yields the protein CATGSGQGNTNTGELFF.

The V call is TRBV24-1, the J call TRBJ2-3; 8 bases fit TRBD2. V lost 6 bases to trimming and J lost 2 bases; unmatched junction nucleotides: 6. The germline gives CDR1 KGHDR, CDR2 SFDVKD. This CDR3 is 15 amino acids long. The CDR3 is CATSLRRGVTDTQYF. CDR3 DNA: TGTGCCACCAGTCTTAGGCGGGGGGTCACAGATACGCAGTATTTT.

V usage is TRBV2 and J usage is TRBJ1-3; 7 positions agree with TRBD1. Germline CDR1 SNHLY, CDR2 FYNNEI. V gave up 6 bases and J gave up 0 bases; unmatched junction bases: 2. There are 14 residues in the CDR3. The CDR3 loop is CASRNRGSGNTIYF. For the CDR3, the DNA is TGTGCCAGCAGAAACAGGGGCTCTGGAAACACCATATATTTT.

This clone turned up a few times. The genes are TRBV3-1 (or the pseudogene TRBV3-2) and TRBJ1-6, with 8 bases matching TRBD1. The length of the CDR3 is 17 residues. CDR1 is LGHDT and CDR2 is YNNKEL in the germline V gene (reference sequence). The V gene end was trimmed by 3 bases and the J gene end by 3 bases; junction bases not matched to a gene: 7. The CDR3: CASSQGQGAGYNSPLHF. In nucleotides, the CDR3 is TGTGCCAGCAGCCAGGGTCAGGGGGCTGGCTATAATTCACCCCTCCACTTT.

The chain is built from TRBV14 and TRBJ2-4; 8 nucleotides match TRBD1. V shed 4 bases, J shed 0 bases, and the junction held 8 bases outside the gene matches. This CDR3 spans 17 amino acids. Germline assignment: CDR1 SGHDN and CDR2 FVKESK. Here the CDR3 DNA reads TGTGCCAGCAGCCCCCTTGTCAGGGGGCTAGCCAAAAACATTCAGTACTTC. This encodes CASSPLVRGLAKNIQYF.